These T cell receptor beta chains were read from a single sample in a study of T cell repertoires in cytomegalovirus infection. TCRdb used MiXCR to reprocess the reads, holding one entry per CDR3 protein. The top ten hold roughly 14% of the sample, which has approximately 390,000 distinct CDR3 sequences, just under 35% seen once. No antigen has been assigned to these receptors. This material consisted of cultured PBMCs, taken from culture after CMV antigen stimulation. These receptors all stem from a human donor in good health (CMV status not recorded). Some clones in this sample may be carry-over from other donors' samples. Each CDR3 is given with its conserved first and last residue. The D gene is left open where the match is weak. The size field is filled for only some rows; it gives once, few, many or a size class.

.	TRBV4-1	TRBJ2-5	.	CASSRSGVVETQYF	TGCGCCAGCAGCCGATCAGGGGTCGTAGAGACCCAGTACTTC
few	TRBV7-2	TRBJ2-1	.	CASSLGGFF	TGTGCCAGCAGCTTAGGCGGGTTCTTC
few	TRBV7-9	TRBJ2-5	.	CASSPSSRQETQYF	TGTGCCAGCAGCCCGTCATCTCGACAAGAGACCCAGTACTTC
.	TRBV28	TRBJ1-2	.	CASSGVGYGYGYTF	TGTGCCAGCAGTGGTGTGGGTTATGGCTATGGCTACACCTTC
.	TRBV12-3/TRBV12-4	TRBJ2-1	TRBD2	CASSRGRGDEQFF	TGTGCCAGCAGCCGAGGACGGGGGGATGAGCAGTTCTTC
once	TRBV5-1	TRBJ1-2	.	CASVRQDGDGYTF	TGCGCCAGCGTTCGGCAGGATGGGGATGGCTACACCTTC
.	TRBV7-3	TRBJ2-2	.	CASRPTGIGELFF	TGTGCCAGCAGACCAACAGGGATCGGGGAGCTGTTTTTT
few	TRBV7-8	TRBJ2-5	.	CASSLEEIQETQYF	TGTGCCAGCAGCTTAGAGGAGATCCAAGAGACCCAGTACTTC
.	TRBV27	TRBJ1-5	.	CASSTGVQPQHF	TGTGCCAGCAGTACAGGAGTTCAGCCCCAGCATTTT
once	TRBV20-1	TRBJ1-5	.	CSATQGRDQPQHF	TGCAGTGCCACGCAGGGGAGAGATCAGCCCCAGCATTTT
.	TRBV20-1	TRBJ2-7	.	CSARDQGHPSYEQYF	TGCAGTGCTAGAGATCAGGGACACCCCTCCTACGAGCAGTACTTC
few	TRBV20-1	TRBJ1-1	.	CSASDEGVATEAFF	TGCAGTGCTAGCGACGAGGGGGTAGCCACTGAAGCTTTCTTT
.	TRBV4-1	TRBJ2-7	TRBD1	CASRQTGTGDAEQYF	TGCGCCAGCAGACAAACAGGGACAGGGGATGCCGAGCAGTACTTC
few	TRBV7-6	TRBJ2-3	.	CASSLSGGGLTDTQYF	TGTGCCAGCAGCTTATCTGGGGGAGGACTCACAGATACGCAGTATTTT
.	TRBV7-2	TRBJ1-2	TRBD1	CASSQMGQNYGYTF	TGTGCCAGCAGCCAAATGGGACAGAACTATGGCTACACCTTC
few	TRBV12-3/TRBV12-4	TRBJ2-3	.	CASSGAETDTQYF	TGTGCCAGCAGTGGAGCGGAAACAGATACGCAGTATTTT
.	TRBV12-3/TRBV12-4	TRBJ2-1	.	CASSPWLGKALQSSYNEQFF	TGTGCCAGCAGCCCCTGGTTGGGCAAAGCCCTGCAGAGCTCCTACAATGAGCAGTTCTTC
few	TRBV13	TRBJ2-5	TRBD1	CASSLPGTGLAETQYF	TGTGCCAGCAGCCTCCCCGGGACAGGGCTTGCCGAGACCCAGTACTTC
few	TRBV4-1	TRBJ2-5	TRBD2	CASSQEEWGLAIQETQYF	TGCGCCAGCAGCCAAGAAGAGTGGGGACTAGCGATCCAAGAGACCCAGTACTTC
.	TRBV7-2	TRBJ2-3	.	CASSTLDTQYF	TGTGCCAGCTCGACCCTAGATACGCAGTATTTT
.	TRBV7-2	TRBJ2-1	.	CASSLVPVYNEQFF	TGTGCCAGCAGCTTAGTCCCAGTCTACAATGAGCAGTTCTTC
.	TRBV7-6	TRBJ2-7	TRBD2	CASSLELSGIGSYEQYF	TGTGCCAGCAGCTTAGAGTTAAGCGGGATAGGATCCTACGAGCAGTACTTC
.	TRBV5-1	TRBJ2-2	TRBD1	CARSVQGAWAGELFF	TGCGCCCGCAGCGTACAGGGGGCATGGGCCGGTGAGCTGTTTTTT
many	TRBV4-3	TRBJ2-2	.	CASSQDPPSAANTGELFF	TGCGCCAGCAGTCAAGACCCCCCTAGCGCCGCGAACACCGGGGAGCTGTTTTTT
many	TRBV6-1	TRBJ1-2	.	CASSGGGTNGYTF	TGTGCCAGCTCTGGGGGGGGGACTAATGGCTACACCTTC
.	TRBV7-2	TRBJ2-7	TRBD2	CASSPSGRSYEQYF	TGTGCCAGCAGCCCTAGCGGGAGATCTTACGAGCAGTACTTC
few	TRBV20-1	TRBJ2-3	.	CSASNSAGTNTQYF	TGCAGTGCTAGTAATAGCGCCGGCACGAATACGCAGTATTTT
few	TRBV28	TRBJ1-1	.	CASSRGAGGLGNTEAFF	TGTGCCAGCAGTCGTGGGGCTGGCGGCCTCGGGAACACTGAAGCTTTCTTT